Described below is a single T cell receptor (beta chain) sequence and its context. Its matching antigen is unknown. This sequence may be a read error, since a much larger clone differs from it by one base. The germline V gene encodes CDR1 SNHLY and CDR2 FYNNEI. V was shortened by 1 base and J by 4 bases, with 10 bases between the two germline ends. The CDR3 has 14 residues. Scientists made TCR beta libraries using quantitative 5'-RACE with molecular barcodes. Each CDR3 protein gets one entry after TCRdb re-called the 5' RACE reads with MiXCR. Of about 160,000 distinct CDR3 sequences listed, about a sixth were seen once; the top ten hold about 7.6%. These data come from a study of CD8 T cells in ankylosing spondylitis. Study-level results: Earlier reports found some motif variants in synovial fluid and blood in reactive arthritis. Disease-linked clones displayed a CD8+ phenotype and appeared relatively rarely in peripheral blood. A TCR beta motif of 7 to 9 highly homologous variants seemed to mark ankylosing spondylitis blood.

Sequences were obtained from blood, either unsorted or a sorted T cell fraction (not recorded which). This rearrangement joins TRBV2 to TRBJ1-2; the D gene is possibly TRBD1 (6 bases). This TCR derives from a male donor with ankylosing spondylitis or in good health (not recorded which). The CDR3 reads CASSEGGTSYGYTF. DNA for the CDR3: TGTGCCAGCAGTGAAGGGGGGACATCCTATGGCTACACCTTC. The full variable domain, with the rest looked up from reference TRBV2 and TRBJ1-2, is EPEVTQTPSHQVTQMGQEVILRCVPISNHLYFYWYRQILGQKVEFLVSFYNNEISEKSEIFDDQFSVERPDGSNFTLKIRSTKLEDSAMYFCASSEGGTSYGYTFGSGTRLTVV.